The 22 T cell receptor beta chains below come from one sample, sequenced in a study of T cell repertoires in cytomegalovirus infection (dated by TCRdb to between 2018 and 2020). The antigens of these receptors remain unknown. Taken with the paper, the label for treatment or condition translates to: in vitro stimulation with specific CMV peptide epitopes to enrich CMV-specific T cells. The instrument given in TCRdb is Illumina HiSeq 1500. TCRdb cleaned the public reads at Q25 with fastp, built clones with MiXCR and kept in-frame beta chains. Rows matching on CDR3 protein sequence are summarized as one entry with the most common DNA and genes. This sample gives about 830,000 distinct CDR3 sequences in total; approximately 30% of them show up just once. The ten most abundant clones make up under 15% of the sample. The specimen was cultured CD8+ T cells from PBMCs, collected from culture after CMV antigen stimulation. These receptors were obtained from a human donor in good health (CMV status not recorded). Some clones in this sample may be carry-over from other donors' samples.

The chain is built from TRBV6-1 and TRBJ2-1; D gene uncertain. The CDR3 has 15 amino acids. Germline V gives CDR1 MNHNS, CDR2 SASEGT. The V end was cut by 4 bases, the J end by 0 bases, with 10 bases between. DNA of the CDR3: TGTGCCAGCAGTGGGGTCCCGAGCTCCTACAATGAGCAGTTCTTC. Translating it yields CASSGVPSSYNEQFF.

This clonotype was seen ten or more times. The chain employs TRBV2 and TRBJ2-3, with 9 bases aligning to TRBD2. The germline gives CDR1 SNHLY, CDR2 FYNNEI. V dropped 7 bases and J dropped 9; count of bases not matched to a gene: 8. The CDR3 is 13 residues long. The CDR3 sequence: CASNGLAPDTQYF. The DNA of the CDR3 is TGTGCCAGCAATGGACTAGCGCCTGACACGCAGTATTTT.

As regards this clonotype: The germline gene is not matched at one end of the junction; a read error may be the cause. V gene TRBV5-4 combines with J gene TRBJ1-1; no clear D. Per germline, CDR1 SGHNT and CDR2 YYREEE (reference sequence). The CDR3 has 14 residues. The DNA for the CDR3 is TGTGCCAACAGCTTGGTCTCCCGGAACACTGAAGCTTTCTTT. It encodes CANSLVSRNTEAFF.

The chain has TRBV29-1 and TRBJ1-6; perhaps TRBD1 as D (6 bases). CDR1 SQVTM and CDR2 ANQGSEA come from the germline V gene. The CDR3 runs to 14 residues. V lost 0 bases and J 7 bases, leaving 10 bases between the germline ends. The CDR3 protein is CSVEEGGANSPLHF. The DNA for the CDR3 is TGCAGCGTTGAAGAAGGGGGGGCCAATTCACCCCTCCACTTT.

The chain is built from TRBV4-1 and TRBJ1-2; 7 bases match TRBD1. The junction had 6 bases not matched to a gene; V was cut back by 0 bases and J by 5 bases. CDR1 and CDR2 from the germline V gene are MGHRA and YSYEKL. This CDR3 comprises 15 residues. The CDR3 loop is CASSQEAGGGYGYTF. The CDR3 coding sequence is TGCGCCAGCAGCCAAGAGGCAGGGGGTGGTTATGGCTACACCTTC.

For this clonotype: A much larger clonotype is one base distant, so this may be a read error. The chain uses TRBV10-2 and TRBJ2-6; D is uncertain. The CDR3 extends over 13 amino acids. Between the trimmed V and J ends, which lost 8 bases and 0 bases, there was a span of 5 bases. Looked up from germline, CDR1 is WSHSY and CDR2 is SAAADI. The CDR3: CASPLSGANVLTF. CDR3 coding DNA: TGCGCCAGCCCCCTCTCTGGGGCCAACGTCCTGACTTTC.

The chain employs TRBV5-6 and TRBJ1-2; D is uncertain. Germline V lookup: CDR1 SGHDT, CDR2 YYEEEE. The V end was cut by 0 bases, the J end by 8 bases, with 14 bases between. The CDR3 is 14 residues long. The CDR3 coding sequence is TGTGCCAGCAGCTTGGGGACGAACCCGCAGGGCTACACCTTC. The encoded protein is CASSLGTNPQGYTF.

This clonotype was observed a handful of times. The chain carries TRBV6-5 and TRBJ1-2, with a possible D match to TRBD1 (6 bases). The V gene lost 6 bases and the J gene lost 2 bases, with 13 bases spanning the gap. Germline V gene sequence: CDR1 MNHEY, CDR2 SVGAGI. This CDR3 comprises 14 residues. The chain's CDR3 is CASRTRGANYGYTF. Written as DNA, the CDR3 is TGTGCCAGCAGAACCCGGGGGGCAAACTATGGCTACACCTTC.

In its sample, this clonotype was seen many times. The CDR3 DNA reads as TGTGCCAGCAGCTTAATGGGGAGTTGGGAGTCCTACGAGCAGTACGTC. This translates into CASSLMGSWESYEQYV. The chain carries TRBV7-9 and TRBJ2-7; TRBD2 is a possible D gene (5 bases). CDR3 length: 16 amino acids. With 2 bases removed from V and 1 base from J, the gap between germline ends came to 15 bases. In germline, CDR1 is SEHNR, CDR2 FQNEAQ (reference sequence).

This clonotype has only a few counts. This chain joins TRBV20-1 and TRBJ1-5, with 11 bases that match TRBD1. The CDR3 extends over 13 amino acids. V dropped 7 bases and J dropped 7; count of bases not matched to a gene: 6. Germline CDR1 reads DFQATT; CDR2 reads SNEGSKA (reference sequence). CDR3 bases: TGCAGTGTTCACCGGGACAGGGGGCAGCCCCAGCATTTT. Its translation: CSVHRDRGQPQHF.

This clonotype was seen a few times. Here the CDR3 reads CASSGTGANTEAFF. The CDR3 bases are TGTGCCAGCAGCGGGACAGGGGCTAACACTGAAGCTTTCTTT. This chain connects TRBV7-9 to TRBJ1-1; TRBD1 agrees at 10 bases. This CDR3 spans 14 amino acids. V lost 5 bases and J lost 2; bases outside the gene matches: 2. CDR1 SEHNR and CDR2 FQNEAQ come from the germline V gene (reference sequence).

The chain carries TRBV27 and TRBJ1-1; 8 positions match TRBD1. Germline V lookup: CDR1 MNHEY, CDR2 SMNVEV (reference sequence). This CDR3 is built from 14 residues. J lost 7 bases, V lost 0 bases, and 4 bases had no gene match. The DNA for the CDR3 is TGTGCCAGCAGTTTATCCCCAGGACAGGGTGAAGCTTTCTTT. Amino acid sequence: CASSLSPGQGEAFF.

In this sample, this clonotype turned up many times. V gene TRBV7-8 combines with J gene TRBJ2-1, with TRBD1 as a possible D gene (6 bases). This CDR3 is built from 17 residues. CDR1 is SGHVS, CDR2 FQNEAQ, per germline. The V gene lost 2 bases and the J gene lost 0 bases, with 14 bases spanning the gap. In DNA form, the CDR3 reads TGTGCCAGCAGCTTATCAATGACAGGTAGCTCCTACAATGAGCAGTTCTTC. Translation gives CASSLSMTGSSYNEQFF. Drawing the rest from reference TRBV7-8 and TRBJ2-1, the complete variable domain is GAGVSQSPRYKVAKRGQDVALRCDPISGHVSLFWYQQALGQGPEFLTYFQNEAQLDKSGLPSDRFFAERPEGSVSTLKIQRTQQEDSAVYLCASSLSMTGSSYNEQFFGPGTRLTVL.

The chain combines TRBV2 with TRBJ1-2; no reliable D call. Per germline, CDR1 SNHLY and CDR2 FYNNEI. The CDR3 consists of 9 residues. V was cut by 8 bases and J by 6 bases, with 4 bases left in between. CDR3 sequence reads: CASLHGYTF. CDR3 coding DNA: TGTGCCAGCCTCCATGGCTACACCTTC.

V and J are TRBV5-6 and TRBJ2-2, with a weak D call TRBD2 (6 bases). CDR3 length: 14 amino acids. The germline V and J ends were trimmed by 4 bases and 4 bases, with 11 bases remaining between them. Germline CDR1 SGHDT, CDR2 YYEEEE. The CDR3 loop reads CASSPGGSTGELFF. The CDR3 coding sequence is TGTGCCAGCAGCCCCGGGGGAAGCACCGGGGAGCTGTTTTTT. Full variable domain (outside the CDR3, taken from reference TRBV5-6 and TRBJ2-2): DAGVTQSPTHLIKTRGQQVTLRCSPKSGHDTVSWYQQALGQGPQFIFQYYEEEERQRGNFPDRFSGHQFPNYSSELNVNALLLGDSALYLCASSPGGSTGELFFGEGSRLTVL.

This clonotype was found a few times. The rearrangement uses TRBV12-3 or TRBV12-4 and TRBJ2-7, with 9 nucleotides matching TRBD2. This CDR3 comprises 16 residues. The junction had 7 bases not matched to a gene; V was cut back by 1 base and J by 3 bases. CDR3 DNA sequence: TGTGCCAGCAGTTTAGGAGGAGCGGGGGGCCGCTACGAGCAGTACGTC. Protein product: CASSLGGAGGRYEQYV.

The chain recombines TRBV9 with TRBJ1-2; D is undetermined. Looked up from germline, CDR1 is SGDLS and CDR2 is YYNGEE. V was trimmed by 5 bases and J by 8 bases, leaving 13 bases between them. The CDR3 is 12 amino acids. CDR3 protein: CASRSAGPGYTF. The CDR3 DNA sequence: TGTGCCAGCAGATCCGCCGGGCCGGGCTACACCTTC. Drawing the rest from reference TRBV9 and TRBJ1-2, the complete variable domain is DSGVTQTPKHLITATGQRVTLRCSPRSGDLSVYWYQQSLDQGLQFLIQYYNGEERAKGNILERFSAQQFPDLHSELNLSSLELGDSALYFCASRSAGPGYTFGSGTRLTVV.

The rearrangement links TRBV10-3 to TRBJ2-3; 7 bases match TRBD2. CDR3 length: 14 amino acids. V was pared by 6 bases and J by 1 base, with 4 bases of the junction left unmatched. CDR1 is ENHRY, CDR2 SYGVKD, per germline. The CDR3 DNA reads TGTGCCATCAGAACTAGCGCGGGCACAGATACGCAGTATTTT. Its translation is CAIRTSAGTDTQYF.

The gene calls are TRBV19 and TRBJ2-1; 8 bases are a match to TRBD1. This CDR3 comprises 15 residues. The V and J ends lost 7 bases and 6 bases, in that order; junction bases with no gene match: 11. Germline CDR1 LNHDA, CDR2 SQIVND (reference sequence). The CDR3 is CASIRTGWFGNEQFF. The CDR3 coding sequence is TGTGCCAGTATCCGGACAGGGTGGTTTGGCAATGAGCAGTTCTTC.

The CDR3 region is CASSLARPTSGPYNEQFF. CDR3 bases: TGTGCCAGCAGCTTAGCGCGGCCGACTAGCGGACCCTACAATGAGCAGTTCTTC. The chain couples TRBV7-9 to TRBJ2-1; 9 bases align to TRBD2. This CDR3 is 18 amino acids long. Germline loops: CDR1 SEHNR, CDR2 FQNEAQ (reference sequence). V gave up 0 bases and J gave up 2 bases; unmatched junction bases: 8. The full variable domain, its missing parts supplied by reference TRBV7-9 and TRBJ2-1, is DTGVSQNPRHKITKRGQNVTFRCDPISEHNRLYWYRQTLGQGPEFLTYFQNEAQLEKSRLLSDRFSAERPKGSFSTLEIQRTEQGDSAMYLCASSLARPTSGPYNEQFFGPGTRLTVL.

The CDR3 is CASRGEWSYGYTF. The CDR3 bases are TGCGCCAGCCGAGGGGAGTGGAGCTATGGCTACACCTTC. The chain uses TRBV5-1 and TRBJ1-2; D possibly corresponds to TRBD1 (5 bases). Germline V lookup: CDR1 SGHRS, CDR2 YFSETQ. Between the trimmed V and J ends, which lost 7 bases and 4 bases, there was a span of 14 bases. The CDR3 length is 13 residues.

The chain combines TRBV19 with TRBJ1-5; TRBD1 matches at 9 bases. Germline values: CDR1 LNHDA, CDR2 SQIVND (reference sequence). V was pared by 3 bases and J by 6 bases, with 6 bases of the junction left unmatched. CDR3 size: 15 residues. In DNA form, the CDR3 reads TGTGCCAGTAGTATGATCCGGGACAGGGTTCAGCCCCAGCATTTT. Translation gives CASSMIRDRVQPQHF.